This T cell receptor (beta chain) was profiled in a study of blood T cells in healthy people across ages. Primers used in a second PCR of about 6 to 12 cycles were a sample-barcoded 5' primer and a J-beta primer mix. A 12-random-nucleotide template-switch adaptor tagged each cDNA molecule. From the 5' RACE reads, TCRdb called clonotypes with MiXCR, one entry per CDR3 protein. Of more than 500,000 distinct CDR3 sequences detected, 27% appear once; the ten largest clones hold approximately 17%. Samples had at least 7 million PBMCs isolated from them. This CDR3 comprises 16 residues. Trimming at V came to 2 bases and at J to 1 base, leaving 7 bases not matched to a gene. Germline V gene lookup returns CDR1 DFQATT and CDR2 SNEGSKA (reference sequence).

Sample: blood. The chain couples TRBV20-1 to TRBJ1-3; TRBD1 matches 8 bases. This clonotype originated in a woman in her 70s in good health. The CDR3: CSARPTGGRSGNTIYF. CDR3 in DNA: TGCAGTGCTAGACCCACAGGGGGGAGGTCTGGAAACACCATATATTTT.